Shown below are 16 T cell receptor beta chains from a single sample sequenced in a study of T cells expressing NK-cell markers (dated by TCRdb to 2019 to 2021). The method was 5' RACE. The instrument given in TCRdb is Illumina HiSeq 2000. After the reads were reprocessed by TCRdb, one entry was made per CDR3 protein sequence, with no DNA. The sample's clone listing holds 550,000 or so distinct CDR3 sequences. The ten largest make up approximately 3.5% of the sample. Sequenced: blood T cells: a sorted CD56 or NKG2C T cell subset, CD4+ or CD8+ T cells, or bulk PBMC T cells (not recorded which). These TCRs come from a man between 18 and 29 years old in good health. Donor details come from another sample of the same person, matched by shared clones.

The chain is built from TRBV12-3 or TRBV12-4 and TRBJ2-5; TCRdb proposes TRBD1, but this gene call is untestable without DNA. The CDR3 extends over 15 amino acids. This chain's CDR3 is CASSFDPDPRETQYF.

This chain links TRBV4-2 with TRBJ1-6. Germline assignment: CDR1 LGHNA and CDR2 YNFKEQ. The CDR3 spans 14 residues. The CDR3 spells CASSQGDFGSPLHF.

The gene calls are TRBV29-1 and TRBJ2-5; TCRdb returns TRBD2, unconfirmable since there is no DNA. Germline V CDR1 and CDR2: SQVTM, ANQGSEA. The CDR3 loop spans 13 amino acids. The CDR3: CSVRLAVQETQYF.

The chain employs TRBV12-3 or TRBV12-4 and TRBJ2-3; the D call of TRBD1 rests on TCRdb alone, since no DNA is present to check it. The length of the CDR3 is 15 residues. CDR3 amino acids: CASSSPSGRPDTQYF.

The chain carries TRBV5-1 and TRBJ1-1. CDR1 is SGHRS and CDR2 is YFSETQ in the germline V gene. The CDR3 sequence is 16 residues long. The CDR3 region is CASTYQILNAGTEAFF.

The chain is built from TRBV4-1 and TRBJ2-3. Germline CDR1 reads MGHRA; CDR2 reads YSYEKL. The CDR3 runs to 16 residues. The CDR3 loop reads CASSQDGGASTDTQYF.

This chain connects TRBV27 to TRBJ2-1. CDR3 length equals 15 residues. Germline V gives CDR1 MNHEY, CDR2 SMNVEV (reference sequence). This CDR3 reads CASSLGIISYNEQFF.

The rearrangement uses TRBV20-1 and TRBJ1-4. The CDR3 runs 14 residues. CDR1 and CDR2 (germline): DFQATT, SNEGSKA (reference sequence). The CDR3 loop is CSASPGPLNEKLFF.

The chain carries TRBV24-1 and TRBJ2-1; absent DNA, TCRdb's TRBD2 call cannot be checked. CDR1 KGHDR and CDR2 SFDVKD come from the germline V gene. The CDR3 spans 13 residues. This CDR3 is CATSRRERNEQFF.

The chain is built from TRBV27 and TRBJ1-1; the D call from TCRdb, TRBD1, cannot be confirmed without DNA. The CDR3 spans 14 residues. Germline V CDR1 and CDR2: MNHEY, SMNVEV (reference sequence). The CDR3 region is CASSLSTGRTEAFF.

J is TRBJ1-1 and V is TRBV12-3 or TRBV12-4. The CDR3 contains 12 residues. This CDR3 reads CATIGVNTEAFF.

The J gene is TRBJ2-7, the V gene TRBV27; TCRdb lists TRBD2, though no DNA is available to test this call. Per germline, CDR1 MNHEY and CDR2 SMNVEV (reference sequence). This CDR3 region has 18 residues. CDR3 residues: CASSLTVGTSGSRYEQYF.

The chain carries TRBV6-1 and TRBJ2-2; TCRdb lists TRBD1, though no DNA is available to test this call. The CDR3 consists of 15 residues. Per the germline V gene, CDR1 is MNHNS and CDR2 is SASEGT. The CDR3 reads CASRRGQGHTGELFF.

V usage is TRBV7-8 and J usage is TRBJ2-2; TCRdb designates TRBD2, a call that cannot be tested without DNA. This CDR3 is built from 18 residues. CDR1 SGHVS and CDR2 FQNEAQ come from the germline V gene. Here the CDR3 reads CASSLVGTSVSNTGELFF.

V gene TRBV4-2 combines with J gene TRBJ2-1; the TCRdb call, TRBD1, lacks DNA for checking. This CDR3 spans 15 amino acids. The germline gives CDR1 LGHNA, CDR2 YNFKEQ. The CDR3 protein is CASSQRRDSFNEQFF.

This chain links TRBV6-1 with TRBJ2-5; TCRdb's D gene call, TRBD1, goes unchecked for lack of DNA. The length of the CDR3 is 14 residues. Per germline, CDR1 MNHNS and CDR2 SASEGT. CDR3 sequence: CASSRLERVETQYF.